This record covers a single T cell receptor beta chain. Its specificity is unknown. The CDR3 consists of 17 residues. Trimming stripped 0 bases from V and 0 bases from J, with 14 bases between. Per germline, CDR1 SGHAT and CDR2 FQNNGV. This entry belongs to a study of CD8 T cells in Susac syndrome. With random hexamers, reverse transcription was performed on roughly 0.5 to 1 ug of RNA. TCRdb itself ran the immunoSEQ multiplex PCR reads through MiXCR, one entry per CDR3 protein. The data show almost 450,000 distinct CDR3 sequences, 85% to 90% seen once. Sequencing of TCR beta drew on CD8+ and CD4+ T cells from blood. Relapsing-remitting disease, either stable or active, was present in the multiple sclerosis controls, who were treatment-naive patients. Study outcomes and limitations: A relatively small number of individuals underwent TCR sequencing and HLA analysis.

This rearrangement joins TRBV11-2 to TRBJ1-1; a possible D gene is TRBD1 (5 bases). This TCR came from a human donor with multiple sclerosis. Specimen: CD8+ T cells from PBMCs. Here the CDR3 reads CASSLDLRGYMNTEAFF. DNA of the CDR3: TGTGCCAGCAGCTTAGATTTGAGGGGATACATGAACACTGAAGCTTTCTTT. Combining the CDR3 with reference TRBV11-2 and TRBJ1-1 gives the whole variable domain EAGVAQSPRYKIIEKRQSVAFWCNPISGHATLYWYQQILGQGPKLLIQFQNNGVVDDSQLPKDRFSAERLKGVDSTLKIQPAKLEDSAVYLCASSLDLRGYMNTEAFFGQGTRLTVV.